The T cell receptor (beta chain) under discussion was sequenced for a study of CXCR4 blockade with PD-1 therapy in pancreatic cancer. Details on this clone: The DNA has a base that is unclear or was not read; X is used for its residue.

The data were produced by immunoSEQ multiplex PCR, yet TCRdb's version contains in-frame clones alone and is incomplete. This table holds under 5,500 clones, approximately 52% found once. The ends lost 4 bases at V and 11 bases at J; junction bases unmatched: 20. Per germline, CDR1 LNHDA and CDR2 SQIVND (reference sequence). CDR3 length: 17 residues. J is TRBJ1-5 and V is TRBV19, with 7 bases fitting TRBD1. The origin of this receptor is a human donor with pancreatic ductal adenocarcinoma. Sequenced material: tumor tissue. CDR3 protein: CASSTPNYDRVEEXQHF. The CDR3 DNA reads TGTGCCAGTAGTACCCCCAATTACGACAGGGTGGAAGAGYCCCAGCATTTT.